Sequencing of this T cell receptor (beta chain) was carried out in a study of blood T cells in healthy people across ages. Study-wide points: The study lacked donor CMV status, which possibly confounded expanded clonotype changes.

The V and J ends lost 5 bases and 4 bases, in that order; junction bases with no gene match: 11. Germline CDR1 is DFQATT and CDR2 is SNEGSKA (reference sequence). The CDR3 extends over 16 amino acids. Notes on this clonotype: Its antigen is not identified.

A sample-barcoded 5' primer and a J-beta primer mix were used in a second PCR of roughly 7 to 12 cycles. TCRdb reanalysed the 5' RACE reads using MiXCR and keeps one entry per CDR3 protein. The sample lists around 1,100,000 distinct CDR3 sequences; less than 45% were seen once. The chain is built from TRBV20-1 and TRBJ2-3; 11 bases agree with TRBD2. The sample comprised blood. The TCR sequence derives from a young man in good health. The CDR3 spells CSAPARLLAGADTQYF. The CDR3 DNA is TGCAGTGCTCCCGCTAGGCTACTAGCGGGGGCAGATACGCAGTATTTT.